These T cell receptor beta chains were read from a single sample in a study of cytomegalovirus exposure and HLA in healthy donors. TCRdb's copy holds only in-frame clones and misses some; the assay was immunoSEQ multiplex PCR. The table shows roughly 150,000 clones, with more than 70% occurring only once. The sequenced material came from PBMCs. These receptors came from a man between 18 and 35 years old in good health and CMV-seropositive. The CDR3 runs from the conserved cysteine through the conserved F or W. D genes are given only for firm matches. Size is stated for part of the rows, as once, few or many counts, or as a class when the clone is expanded.

V: TRBV28
size: NA
J: TRBJ2-3
D: NA
DNA: TGTGCCAGCACTACACGCCGAGGACAAAGCACAGATACGCAGTATTTT
CDR3: CASTTRRGQSTDTQYF

V: TRBV4-2
size: NA
J: TRBJ1-1
D: NA
DNA: TGTGCCAGCAGCCAAGATGAGGGTTCAGCTTTCTTT
CDR3: CASSQDEGSAFF

V: TRBV5-8
size: few
J: TRBJ2-7
D: TRBD2
DNA: TGTGCCAGCAGCCCGGGACTAGCGGGCTACTCCTACGAGCAGTACTTC
CDR3: CASSPGLAGYSYEQYF

V: TRBV5-8
size: once
J: TRBJ1-1
D: NA
DNA: TGTGCCAGCAGCTTGGTGTCAGGGAACACTGAAGCTTTCTTT
CDR3: CASSLVSGNTEAFF

V: TRBV2
size: NA
J: TRBJ2-7
D: NA
DNA: TGTGCCAGCTCTCATCCCGGGACTCTTAACCTAAATTCATACGAGCAGTACTTC
CDR3: CASSHPGTLNLNSYEQYF

V: TRBV7-3
size: NA
J: TRBJ2-5
D: NA
DNA: TGTGCCAGCAGCTTAACTAGCGCCGAGGGAGAGACCCAGTACTTC
CDR3: CASSLTSAEGETQYF

V: TRBV4-1
size: NA
J: TRBJ2-1
D: TRBD2
DNA: TGCGCCAGCAGCCAATTGCCGGGACTAGCGGGGCCAAATGAGCAGTTCTTC
CDR3: CASSQLPGLAGPNEQFF

V: TRBV5-1
size: NA
J: TRBJ1-2
D: TRBD1
DNA: TGCGCCAGCAGCTTGGCCGACAGGACAGGGGGCAATGGCTACACCTTC
CDR3: CASSLADRTGGNGYTF

V: TRBV6-5
size: NA
J: TRBJ2-5
D: NA
DNA: TGTGCCAGCAGTTACTCGAGGGAGACCCAGTACTTC
CDR3: CASSYSRETQYF

V: TRBV30
size: NA
J: TRBJ1-6
D: NA
DNA: TGTGCCTCTGCGGGGGGCCCTAATTCACCCCTCCACTTT
CDR3: CASAGGPNSPLHF

V: TRBV9
size: NA
J: TRBJ2-1
D: TRBD2
DNA: TGTGCCAGCGGCGGGAGCTCCTACAATGAGCAGTTCTTC
CDR3: CASGGSSYNEQFF

V: TRBV18
size: NA
J: TRBJ2-1
D: TRBD2
DNA: TGTGCCAGCTCACCCTACGGGGGGGGCCCCTACAATGAGCAGTTCTTC
CDR3: CASSPYGGGPYNEQFF

V: TRBV6-1
size: few
J: TRBJ1-4
D: NA
DNA: TGTGCCAGCACGAAAACCCGGGGGTCTAATGAAAAGCTGTTTTTT
CDR3: CASTKTRGSNEKLFF

V: TRBV7-9
size: NA
J: TRBJ2-7
D: NA
DNA: TGTTCCAGCAGCCCCAGGGTCTCGTTCCACGAGCAGTACTTC
CDR3: CSSSPRVSFHEQYF

V: TRBV29-1
size: once
J: TRBJ1-1
D: NA
DNA: TGCAGCGTTGAAGATAGGCAGGCCCCCGAAGCTTTCTTT
CDR3: CSVEDRQAPEAFF

V: TRBV4-2
size: NA
J: TRBJ2-7
D: TRBD2
DNA: TGTGCCAGCAGCCAAGAGGGCGGCCTAGCGGGAGGCTACGAGCAGTACTTC
CDR3: CASSQEGGLAGGYEQYF

V: TRBV18
size: NA
J: TRBJ1-1
D: TRBD1
DNA: TGTGCCAGCTCAAGACAGGGGCTGAACACTGAAGCTTTCTTT
CDR3: CASSRQGLNTEAFF

V: TRBV6-1
size: NA
J: TRBJ1-1
D: NA
DNA: TGTGCCAGCAGTGAGGGCAGGGCGTTTTGGGACACTGAAGCTTTCTTT
CDR3: CASSEGRAFWDTEAFF

V: TRBV5-1
size: NA
J: TRBJ2-7
D: TRBD2
DNA: TGCGCCAGCAGCTGGTCTCGCGGGAGAAGAGAGTACGAGCAGTACTTC
CDR3: CASSWSRGRREYEQYF

V: TRBV9
size: NA
J: TRBJ2-1
D: NA
DNA: TGTGCCAGCAGCGCCGGAGGTGAGCAGTTCTTC
CDR3: CASSAGGEQFF

V: TRBV28
size: NA
J: TRBJ2-7
D: NA
DNA: TGTGCCAGCAGTTTATCGACAGTTTTCGAGCAGTACTTC
CDR3: CASSLSTVFEQYF

V: TRBV7-8
size: NA
J: TRBJ1-1
D: TRBD1
DNA: TGTGCCAGCAGCGGAGCAACAGGGGGCAGGGCTTTCTTT
CDR3: CASSGATGGRAFF

V: TRBV7-3
size: NA
J: TRBJ2-3
D: NA
DNA: TGTGCCAGCAGCTTAAACTGTTTCCCAGATACGCAGTATTTT
CDR3: CASSLNCFPDTQYF

V: TRBV5-1
size: NA
J: TRBJ2-1
D: NA
DNA: TGCGCCAGCAGCTTGGGGGCACAACAGTTCTTC
CDR3: CASSLGAQQFF

V: TRBV7-9
size: NA
J: TRBJ2-7
D: NA
DNA: TGTTCCAGCAGCCCCGAGGGGAGGCCTTACGAGCAGTACTTC
CDR3: CSSSPEGRPYEQYF

V: TRBV28
size: NA
J: TRBJ1-5
D: TRBD1
DNA: TGTGCCAGCAGATATGGACAGGCCCCATATAGCAATCAGCCCCAGCATTTT
CDR3: CASRYGQAPYSNQPQHF

V: TRBV30
size: once
J: TRBJ2-5
D: NA
DNA: TGTGCCTGGAGTCCCCAGGTGTTAGGGACCCAGTACTTC
CDR3: CAWSPQVLGTQYF

V: TRBV27
size: NA
J: TRBJ2-7
D: NA
DNA: TGTGCCAGCAGTTTAGAGGCGTTTTCCTACGAGCAGTACTTC
CDR3: CASSLEAFSYEQYF

V: TRBV28
size: NA
J: TRBJ1-1
D: NA
DNA: TGTGCCAGCACTCAAGGGCAGGGATGGACTGAAGCTTTCTTT
CDR3: CASTQGQGWTEAFF

V: TRBV7-3
size: NA
J: TRBJ2-1
D: TRBD1
DNA: TGTGCCAGCAGCCCAAAAGGCAGGGGGCTAGTAAATGAGCAGTTCTTC
CDR3: CASSPKGRGLVNEQFF

V: TRBV27
size: NA
J: TRBJ2-5
D: TRBD2
DNA: TGTGCCAGCAGTTCAATTTTCCAGGCGGGGGAAGAGCAGTACTTC
CDR3: CASSSIFQAGEEQYF

V: TRBV27
size: NA
J: TRBJ2-1
D: TRBD2
DNA: TGTGCCAGCAGTCCTCGTATAGTGCTACTAGCGGGAGTCCCTATCTTC
CDR3: CASSPRIVLLAGVPIF

V: TRBV15
size: NA
J: TRBJ2-1
D: TRBD2
DNA: TGTGCCACCAGCAGAGTCCCTAGCGGAGACCAGTTCTTC
CDR3: CATSRVPSGDQFF

V: TRBV25-1
size: NA
J: TRBJ2-5
D: TRBD1
DNA: TGTGCCAGCAGTGTGACAGGGGGTCTGGAGACCCAGTACTTC
CDR3: CASSVTGGLETQYF